These T cell receptor beta chains were read from a single sample in a study of shared T cell receptors in the human thymus. Clones were read by immunoSEQ multiplex PCR, and TCRdb kept only the in-frame ones, dropping some. The sample has about 400,000 clones, around 93% seen once. Sequenced material: thymocytes. Receptors originate from a human donor. Both conserved end residues are part of each CDR3. The order of the fields is CDR3 DNA, CDR3 protein, V gene, D gene, J gene, clone size. A D gene is named only where the DNA matches it firmly. Size is omitted from some rows. Given values are once, few, many or a class for expanded clones.

CDR3nt: TGTGCCAGCAGCTTAGGCGGACTAGCGGGAGGACAGGAGCAGTTCTTC
CDR3aa: CASSLGGLAGGQEQFF
v_gene: TRBV7-8
d_gene: TRBD2
j_gene: TRBJ2-1
abundance: once

CDR3nt: TGTGCCATCAGTGAGTCTCCCTTCCAAGAGACCCAGTACTTC
CDR3aa: CAISESPFQETQYF
v_gene: TRBV10-3
d_gene: .
j_gene: TRBJ2-5
abundance: .

CDR3nt: TGTGCCAGCCTCTCGGGGGCCCCGGGGGTCATTCAGTACTTC
CDR3aa: CASLSGAPGVIQYF
v_gene: TRBV6-1
d_gene: .
j_gene: TRBJ2-4
abundance: once

CDR3nt: TGTGCCAGCAGTTTAAGAACGCGGGGTGGCGTGATTGGGACTTTTGCTTCTGGGGCCAACGTCCTGACTTTC
CDR3aa: CASSLRTRGGVIGTFASGANVLTF
v_gene: TRBV28
d_gene: .
j_gene: TRBJ2-6
abundance: .

CDR3nt: TGCGCCAGCAGCCATGCGGGACTAGCGGGGGCTAACAATGAGCAGTTCTTC
CDR3aa: CASSHAGLAGANNEQFF
v_gene: TRBV4-3
d_gene: TRBD2
j_gene: TRBJ2-1
abundance: .

CDR3nt: TGCGCCAGCAGCTTGGACAGGGGCAAAAACATTCAGTACTTC
CDR3aa: CASSLDRGKNIQYF
v_gene: TRBV5-1
d_gene: TRBD1
j_gene: TRBJ2-4
abundance: .

CDR3nt: TGTGCCAGCAGCTTAGGGGGGTTGAACACTGAAGCTTTCTTT
CDR3aa: CASSLGGLNTEAFF
v_gene: TRBV11-3
d_gene: .
j_gene: TRBJ1-1
abundance: few

CDR3nt: TGTGCCAGCAGTTACTCTAGCGGGAGGGTTCGGGAGACCCAGTACTTC
CDR3aa: CASSYSSGRVRETQYF
v_gene: TRBV6-5
d_gene: TRBD2
j_gene: TRBJ2-5
abundance: .

CDR3nt: TGTGCCAGCCTGGCCGCCTCTGGAAACACCATATATTTT
CDR3aa: CASLAASGNTIYF
v_gene: TRBV6-1
d_gene: .
j_gene: TRBJ1-3
abundance: .

CDR3nt: TGTGCCAGTAGTTCCCCGGGATCATTAACTGAAGCTTTCTTT
CDR3aa: CASSSPGSLTEAFF
v_gene: TRBV19
d_gene: .
j_gene: TRBJ1-1
abundance: .

CDR3nt: TGTGCCAGCTCACCACCTACACAGGACTTCCTGAACACTGAAGCTTTCTTT
CDR3aa: CASSPPTQDFLNTEAFF
v_gene: TRBV18
d_gene: .
j_gene: TRBJ1-1
abundance: .

CDR3nt: TGTGCCAGCAGTTGGGAAGGCGGGACAGGGGGTGAAGCTTTCTTT
CDR3aa: CASSWEGGTGGEAFF
v_gene: TRBV27
d_gene: TRBD1
j_gene: TRBJ1-1
abundance: .

CDR3nt: TGTGCCAGCAGTTTATCACGCACCAGCGATCAGCCCCAGCATTTT
CDR3aa: CASSLSRTSDQPQHF
v_gene: TRBV27
d_gene: .
j_gene: TRBJ1-5
abundance: .

CDR3nt: TGTGCCAGCAACCCTAGAGAGGGCTACAATGAGCAGTTCTTC
CDR3aa: CASNPREGYNEQFF
v_gene: TRBV5-5
d_gene: .
j_gene: TRBJ2-1
abundance: .

CDR3nt: TGTGCCAGCAGCATCAGCACACCAGCGGGACCGACAGATACGCAGTATTTT
CDR3aa: CASSISTPAGPTDTQYF
v_gene: TRBV7-2
d_gene: TRBD2
j_gene: TRBJ2-3
abundance: .

CDR3nt: TGTGCCAGCGGGTTCGGCAGGCCTCCCTACGAGCAGTACTTC
CDR3aa: CASGFGRPPYEQYF
v_gene: TRBV28
d_gene: .
j_gene: TRBJ2-7
abundance: .

CDR3nt: TGTGCCAGCAGTAGCCAACTAGCGGGATACCACAATGAGCAGTTCTTC
CDR3aa: CASSSQLAGYHNEQFF
v_gene: TRBV27
d_gene: TRBD2
j_gene: TRBJ2-1
abundance: .

CDR3nt: TGCGCCACCATCCTAATACAGGCCAGCTCCTACAATGAGCAGTTCTTC
CDR3aa: CATILIQASSYNEQFF
v_gene: TRBV10-1
d_gene: .
j_gene: TRBJ2-1
abundance: .

CDR3nt: TGTGCCAGCAGCTTACGGGCAGGAAGGCTCCGGACTAGCAATTCCTCTTACGAGCAGTACTTC
CDR3aa: CASSLRAGRLRTSNSSYEQYF
v_gene: TRBV13
d_gene: TRBD2
j_gene: TRBJ2-7
abundance: .

CDR3nt: TGTGCCAGTAGTATAGGGGACAGCTGGACCATTCAGTACTTC
CDR3aa: CASSIGDSWTIQYF
v_gene: TRBV19
d_gene: TRBD1
j_gene: TRBJ2-4
abundance: .

CDR3nt: TGTGCCAGCAGTCCGGGACAGGGGAGAGGATGCTATGGCTACACCTTC
CDR3aa: CASSPGQGRGCYGYTF
v_gene: TRBV5-6
d_gene: TRBD1
j_gene: TRBJ1-2
abundance: .

CDR3nt: TGTGCCAGCAGGCCGGGACTAGCGGGACCCGCGAACACCGGGGAGCTGTTTTTT
CDR3aa: CASRPGLAGPANTGELFF
v_gene: TRBV27
d_gene: TRBD2
j_gene: TRBJ2-2
abundance: once

CDR3nt: TGTGCCAGCAGCCTCGGGAATGAGCAGTTCTTC
CDR3aa: CASSLGNEQFF
v_gene: TRBV14
d_gene: .
j_gene: TRBJ2-1
abundance: .

CDR3nt: TGTGCCGGACCGGCAGAGCTACGTGAGCCGGGCTACGAGCAGTACTTC
CDR3aa: CAGPAELREPGYEQYF
v_gene: TRBV6-6
d_gene: .
j_gene: TRBJ2-7
abundance: .

CDR3nt: TGTGCCAGCAGTGGGGGTTCCACTGAAGCTTTCTTT
CDR3aa: CASSGGSTEAFF
v_gene: TRBV25-1
d_gene: .
j_gene: TRBJ1-1
abundance: .

CDR3nt: TGTGCCAGCAGCTTAATACCGGGCCGCATCTCCTACGAGCAGTACTTC
CDR3aa: CASSLIPGRISYEQYF
v_gene: TRBV5-5
d_gene: .
j_gene: TRBJ2-7
abundance: .

CDR3nt: TGTGCCAGCAGCTTCGGCGGAGTTGTCGAGCAGTACTTC
CDR3aa: CASSFGGVVEQYF
v_gene: TRBV5-8
d_gene: .
j_gene: TRBJ2-7
abundance: .

CDR3nt: TGTGCCAGCAGTGGGGTAGCGGGAGTAACAGATACGCAGTATTTT
CDR3aa: CASSGVAGVTDTQYF
v_gene: TRBV2
d_gene: TRBD2
j_gene: TRBJ2-3
abundance: once

CDR3nt: TGTGCCAGAAGCTTGGCCCCACCCGCTAGCGGGAAGCCCTACGAGCAGTACTTC
CDR3aa: CARSLAPPASGKPYEQYF
v_gene: TRBV5-3
d_gene: TRBD2
j_gene: TRBJ2-7
abundance: .

CDR3nt: TGCGCCAGCAGCCAAGAGGACAGGACTAGCGGGCGCACAGATACGCAGTATTTT
CDR3aa: CASSQEDRTSGRTDTQYF
v_gene: TRBV4-3
d_gene: TRBD2
j_gene: TRBJ2-3
abundance: .

CDR3nt: TGTGCCAGCAGTTCTGGACAGGTGATCTACGAGCAGTACTTC
CDR3aa: CASSSGQVIYEQYF
v_gene: TRBV7-8
d_gene: TRBD1
j_gene: TRBJ2-7
abundance: .

CDR3nt: TGTGCCAGCTCACCCCCCCAGGGGGGGATAGCCAAAAACATTCAGTACTTC
CDR3aa: CASSPPQGGIAKNIQYF
v_gene: TRBV18
d_gene: .
j_gene: TRBJ2-4
abundance: .

CDR3nt: TGCGCCAGCAGCCAAGAAGGAAGCGACGGCCCCTTCTATGGCTACACCTTC
CDR3aa: CASSQEGSDGPFYGYTF
v_gene: TRBV4-3
d_gene: .
j_gene: TRBJ1-2
abundance: .

CDR3nt: TGTGCCAGCAGGCCCGCCCCTCGCGCGGCAAATGAGCAGTTCTTC
CDR3aa: CASRPAPRAANEQFF
v_gene: TRBV27
d_gene: .
j_gene: TRBJ2-1
abundance: .

CDR3nt: TGTGCCACCAGCAGAGAGGTAGACAGGGGGCCAACTGAAGCTTTCTTT
CDR3aa: CATSREVDRGPTEAFF
v_gene: TRBV15
d_gene: TRBD1
j_gene: TRBJ1-1
abundance: .

CDR3nt: TGTGCCAGCAGTGCAGAGCAAGACAGGGGGGGACAGCCCCAGCATTTT
CDR3aa: CASSAEQDRGGQPQHF
v_gene: TRBV6-1
d_gene: TRBD1
j_gene: TRBJ1-5
abundance: .

CDR3nt: TGTGCCAGCAGTGACAGGGTGGACACTGAAGCTTTCTTT
CDR3aa: CASSDRVDTEAFF
v_gene: TRBV6-6
d_gene: TRBD1
j_gene: TRBJ1-1
abundance: .

CDR3nt: TGCGCCAGCAGCCCCAAGTCCCGGGACACCGGAACTAATGAAAAACTGTTTTTT
CDR3aa: CASSPKSRDTGTNEKLFF
v_gene: TRBV4-1
d_gene: .
j_gene: TRBJ1-4
abundance: .

CDR3nt: TGTGCCAGCAGCCACAAGGACAGGGGAGAGACCCAGTACTTC
CDR3aa: CASSHKDRGETQYF
v_gene: TRBV4-2
d_gene: TRBD1
j_gene: TRBJ2-5
abundance: .

CDR3nt: TGCGCCAGCAGCCAAGGAAGACAGGGTATGGTTCAGAATGGCTACACCTTC
CDR3aa: CASSQGRQGMVQNGYTF
v_gene: TRBV4-1
d_gene: TRBD1
j_gene: TRBJ1-2
abundance: .

CDR3nt: TGTGCCAGCAGCTTGGCCGGGACTAGCAAAGAGCAGTTCTTC
CDR3aa: CASSLAGTSKEQFF
v_gene: TRBV11-2
d_gene: TRBD2
j_gene: TRBJ2-1
abundance: .

CDR3nt: TGCGCCAGCAGCTTCCCGGGGGAATGGTCCGGGCGTAATGAGCAGTTCTTC
CDR3aa: CASSFPGEWSGRNEQFF
v_gene: TRBV5-1
d_gene: .
j_gene: TRBJ2-1
abundance: .

CDR3nt: TGTGCCAGCAGCTTAGGGACTAGCGGTATTAGCTCCTACAATGAGCAGTTCTTC
CDR3aa: CASSLGTSGISSYNEQFF
v_gene: TRBV7-9
d_gene: TRBD2
j_gene: TRBJ2-1
abundance: .

CDR3nt: TGTGCCAGCAGCGGGAGGCCCTACAATGAGCAGTTCTTC
CDR3aa: CASSGRPYNEQFF
v_gene: TRBV7-6
d_gene: .
j_gene: TRBJ2-1
abundance: .

CDR3nt: TGTGCCAGCAAAGACCCTCGCAATGAGCAGTTCTTC
CDR3aa: CASKDPRNEQFF
v_gene: TRBV6-6
d_gene: .
j_gene: TRBJ2-1
abundance: .

CDR3nt: TGTGCCAGCAGTGAGGGGGGACTAGCGGGAGGGCCGGATACGCAGTATTTT
CDR3aa: CASSEGGLAGGPDTQYF
v_gene: TRBV2
d_gene: TRBD2
j_gene: TRBJ2-3
abundance: .

CDR3nt: TGTGCCAGCTCTCCACCGATAGGAAGATACGAGCAGTACTTC
CDR3aa: CASSPPIGRYEQYF
v_gene: TRBV25-1
d_gene: .
j_gene: TRBJ2-7
abundance: .